This TCR beta chain is from a study of shared clonotypes between healthy human individuals. Broader study findings: Non-shared clonotypes had lower generation probabilities than clonotypes shared by all four sorted-subset donors. Naive subsets generally had larger estimated richness than memory subsets.

With V trimmed by 5 bases and J by 3 bases, 6 bases remained unmatched. Germline V gives CDR1 MNHEY, CDR2 SMNVEV (reference sequence). There are 15 residues in the CDR3. A note on this clone: What it recognizes is unknown.

Once extracted for a subset, genomic DNA was divided evenly among several immunoSEQ plates. Measured with immunoSEQ multiplex PCR; TCRdb has only the in-frame clones, and not every one. Of about 730,000 clones listed, just under 75% were seen once; the top ten hold 1.8%. Nashville, Tennessee was home to all donors, who were Caucasian adults. The sequencing input was memory CD4+ T cells sorted from blood. Subset given: CD45RA-negative fraction. The sequence was collected from a woman aged 25-40 years in good health. This rearrangement joins TRBV27 to TRBJ2-5; 10 bases are a match to TRBD2. This chain's CDR3 is CASSTPSGGEETQYF. The CDR3 bases are TGTGCCAGCAGTACCCCGAGCGGGGGGGAAGAGACCCAGTACTTC.